This note documents a single T cell receptor (beta chain) sequence. Antigen specificity is unknown. This same CDR3 is encoded by further DNA sequences in the sample. The test was conducted at deep level. Bulk PBMC genomic DNA spanned ten immunoSEQ deep plates. The table came from immunoSEQ multiplex PCR; TCRdb's copy has only in-frame clones and leaves some out. The sample consists of some 490,000 clones, more than 75% of them appearing once. The data stem from a study of shared clonotypes between healthy human individuals. Study information: The study drew on a couple of women and a few men aged 18 to 49 as donors. Study-wide points: Expectations were that clonotype sharing among donors would be affected by sequencing depth.

The CDR3 length is 13 residues. Germline CDR1 and CDR2: GTSNPN and SVGIG (reference sequence). Trimming left V 1 base short and J 7 bases short, with 13 bases between. The chain joins TRBV30 to TRBJ1-2; possibly TRBD1 for D (5 bases). This TCR derives from a woman aged 40 to 50 in good health. Some clones in this sample may be carry-over from other donors' samples. Sequencing used PBMCs. The CDR3 coding sequence is TGTGCCTGGAGTGAAAGGCAGGGCCTTGGCTACACCTTC. Protein sequence: CAWSERQGLGYTF.